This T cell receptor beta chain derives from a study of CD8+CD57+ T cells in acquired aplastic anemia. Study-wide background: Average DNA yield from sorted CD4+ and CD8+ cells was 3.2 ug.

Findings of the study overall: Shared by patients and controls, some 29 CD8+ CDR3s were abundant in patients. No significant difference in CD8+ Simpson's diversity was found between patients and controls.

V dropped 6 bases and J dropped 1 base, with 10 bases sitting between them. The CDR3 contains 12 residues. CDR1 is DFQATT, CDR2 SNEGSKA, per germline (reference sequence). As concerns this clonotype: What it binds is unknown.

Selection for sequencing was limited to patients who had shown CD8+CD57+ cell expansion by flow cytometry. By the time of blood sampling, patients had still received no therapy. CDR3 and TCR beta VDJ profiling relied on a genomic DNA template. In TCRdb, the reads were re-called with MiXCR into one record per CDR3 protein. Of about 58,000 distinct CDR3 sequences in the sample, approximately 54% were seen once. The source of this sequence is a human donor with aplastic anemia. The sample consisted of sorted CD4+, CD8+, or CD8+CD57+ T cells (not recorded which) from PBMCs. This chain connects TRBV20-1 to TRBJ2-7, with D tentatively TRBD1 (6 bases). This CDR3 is CSARDISYEQYF. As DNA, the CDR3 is TGCAGTGCGAGGGACATTTCCTACGAGCAGTACTTC.